Listed below are T cell receptor beta chains from one sample, sequenced in a study of T cell repertoires in cytomegalovirus infection. A single record per CDR3 protein comes from TCRdb applying MiXCR to the reads. The sample has 200,000 or so distinct CDR3 sequences, roughly 27% seen once. The sequencing sample was made of PBMCs. The receptors were sampled from a human donor in good health (CMV status not recorded). Some clones in this sample may be carry-over from other donors' samples. Both conserved end residues are part of each CDR3.

V	J	length	CDR3
TRBV29-1	TRBJ2-2	14	CSAPRTGNTGELFF
TRBV6-2/TRBV6-3	TRBJ2-3	8	CASTYGYF
TRBV7-8	TRBJ1-1	17	CASSLILEGAGNTEAFF
TRBV20-1	TRBJ2-3	14	CSARGQASTDTQYF
TRBV2	TRBJ2-2	14	CASSETGYTGELFF
TRBV12-5	TRBJ1-5	12	CASAEGNQPQHF
TRBV27	TRBJ1-2	15	CASSLFQGVNYGYTF
TRBV4-1	TRBJ1-5	16	CASSHLRGAGNQPQHF
TRBV24-1	TRBJ2-1	13	CATSDNPWNEQFF
TRBV20-1	TRBJ2-1	16	CSASPGGTVIYNEQFF
TRBV7-6	TRBJ1-4	13	CASSLPKGEKLFF
TRBV5-6	TRBJ2-5	14	CASSLQGVRETQYF
TRBV3-1	TRBJ1-1	15	CASSFGSGGRTEAFF
TRBV29-1	TRBJ2-1	18	CSVAFPPAGQSSYNEQFF
TRBV5-1	TRBJ1-1	14	CASSPIGRVPEAFF
TRBV6-1	TRBJ1-5	15	CASSEAGQTNQPQHF
TRBV11-3	TRBJ2-2	12	CASSIESGELFF
TRBV25-1	TRBJ2-1	16	CASSGNRDRAHNEQFF
TRBV11-2	TRBJ2-1	19	CASSPRRSGGDPTYNEQFF
TRBV6-2/TRBV6-3	TRBJ1-1	15	CASSSHRGWNTEAFF
TRBV7-9	TRBJ1-2	14	CASSFRTGTYGYTF
TRBV7-2	TRBJ2-1	14	CASSLDPTGGEQFF
TRBV12-3/TRBV12-4	TRBJ1-6	15	CASRDARHYNSPLHF
TRBV5-4	TRBJ2-6	17	CASSPNPGLLGANVLTF
TRBV30	TRBJ1-1	13	CAWSVPWIQGAFF
TRBV2	TRBJ1-2	15	CASQGQGTVLYGYTF
TRBV4-3	TRBJ1-6	15	CASSQDGTGLSPLHF
TRBV20-1	TRBJ2-1	13	CSASRGVGHEQFF
TRBV4-3	TRBJ1-1	15	CASSQSEQGKGGAFF
TRBV23-1	TRBJ2-4	12	CASSHPSDIQYF
TRBV19	TRBJ1-1	14	CASSIALKGTEAFF
TRBV5-6	TRBJ2-3	17	CASSLGLAVTSTDTQYF
TRBV5-1	TRBJ1-2	15	CASSSAVQGNYGYTF
TRBV7-8	TRBJ2-3	13	CASTVGGTDTQYF
TRBV12-3/TRBV12-4	TRBJ1-1	14	CASSPTGGLSEAFF
TRBV29-1	TRBJ1-2	12	CSTGDQVYGYTF
TRBV6-5	TRBJ2-1	16	CASSYSIRTGEAEQFF
TRBV7-8	TRBJ1-5	14	CASSLTGNNQPQHF
TRBV7-2	TRBJ1-1	14	CASSLSLQGEEAFF
TRBV7-2	TRBJ2-1	16	CASSEHPGQGYNEQFF
TRBV4-2	TRBJ1-1	14	CASRVDRGDTEAFF
TRBV27	TRBJ2-7	15	CASSSATSVRYEQYF